What follows is one T cell receptor beta chain and its context. The CDR3 has 15 residues. V lost 3 bases and J lost 7; bases outside the gene matches: 7. Per the germline V gene, CDR1 is ENHRY and CDR2 is SYGVKD. Template switching added a universal primer site; cDNA carried unique molecular identifiers. TCRdb ran MiXCR on the 5' RACE reads and lists one entry per CDR3 protein. The data contain under 900,000 distinct CDR3 sequences, 15% to 20% of them singletons. Only healthy Caucasians were enrolled as donors. The data stem from a study of identical twins. The same sample was also used in a study of T cells expressing NK-cell markers. Per that paper: Whether expanded NKG2C-expressing T cell clones recognize HCMV is unknown.

The sample taken for sequencing was PBMCs. The chain couples TRBV10-3 to TRBJ2-1; 9 bases map to TRBD1. This sequence was found in a woman between 18 and 30 years old in good health. The CDR3 here is CAISDPGQGSNEQFF. The DNA of the CDR3 is TGTGCCATCAGTGACCCGGGACAGGGCTCTAATGAGCAGTTCTTC.